A selection of T cell receptor beta chains follows, all from one sample in a study of T cells in Graves' hyperthyroidism and ophthalmopathy. TCRdb reprocessed the multiplex PCR reads with MiXCR, giving one entry per CDR3 protein. The table lists around 340,000 distinct CDR3 sequences, over 15% of them singletons. Material: blood. These receptors came from a woman in her forties with Graves' ophthalmopathy. Both conserved end residues are part of each CDR3. For some rows the clone size is stated as once, few or many, or as a class when expanded; others skip it.

v_gene	j_gene	abundance	CDR3aa
TRBV12-3/TRBV12-4	TRBJ1-1	many	CASSLSTGADTEAFF
TRBV7-2	TRBJ1-6	many	CASRLNSPLHF
TRBV5-1	TRBJ2-3	many	CASSLGPSPGTQYF
TRBV15	TRBJ2-2	NA	CATSKGTSEGYGGELFF
TRBV28	TRBJ2-7	NA	CASRLAAAYEQYF
TRBV12-3/TRBV12-4	TRBJ2-3	NA	CASSPRGPRKTTDTQYF
TRBV9	TRBJ2-7	many	CASSVSSGTGLYEQYF
TRBV6-6	TRBJ1-2	many	CASITGGNYGYTF
TRBV12-3/TRBV12-4	TRBJ2-5	many	CASRPRDQETQYF
TRBV6-4	TRBJ2-2	NA	CASSDSTNTGELFF
TRBV7-3	TRBJ2-6	many	CASMGPPGVLTF
TRBV27	TRBJ2-7	many	CASSSSDTGTAYEQYF
TRBV7-9	TRBJ2-7	many	CASSDRVEQYF
TRBV30	TRBJ2-5	many	CAWSGQGQETQYF
TRBV6-2/TRBV6-3	TRBJ2-4	many	CAGLGANIQYF
TRBV7-8	TRBJ2-5	many	CASSLRSSGLETQYF
TRBV28	TRBJ1-2	many	CASSRGGAGANYGYTF
TRBV24-1	TRBJ2-5	many	CATSEPGPSGSVSQTQYF
TRBV18	TRBJ1-1	many	CASSPSGQGANTEAFF
TRBV7-2	TRBJ1-1	many	CASSLQGGAEAFF
TRBV4-1	TRBJ1-1	many	CASSPFTDRNTEAFF
TRBV29-1	TRBJ2-7	many	CSVGASGLVGYEQYF
TRBV28	TRBJ1-2	many	CASTFWLRQGLGYTF
TRBV27	TRBJ2-4	many	CASSLQGTPLAKNIQYF
TRBV7-8	TRBJ2-2	few	CASSHPGGGNTGELFF
TRBV19	TRBJ2-5	NA	CASSKWEETQYF
TRBV6-5	TRBJ2-5	NA	CASSYRAGETQYF
TRBV5-1	TRBJ2-7	many	CASSLEGDEQYF
TRBV2	TRBJ2-7	many	CASMPGTSGEQYF
TRBV28	TRBJ2-7	many	CASSLMVTYEQYF
TRBV6-4	TRBJ2-2	many	CASSDIGFLGALNTGELFF
TRBV28	TRBJ1-5	NA	CASSFAATGQQPQHF
TRBV28	TRBJ1-5	many	CASSYDRAPQPQHF
TRBV7-6	TRBJ2-7	many	CASSLMTSGSSYEQYF
TRBV6-1	TRBJ2-5	many	CASRDGTGAETQYF
TRBV5-1	TRBJ2-2	many	CASSLRGQNTGELFF
TRBV5-5	TRBJ1-1	many	CASSVIGKVNTEAFF
TRBV30	TRBJ1-5	many	CAWSGERDQPQHF
TRBV6-4	TRBJ2-3	few	CASSDWTSGRGLTDTQYF
TRBV19	TRBJ1-1	many	CASSLFRDSRPSAFF
TRBV30	TRBJ1-2	many	CAWSTKYFDGYTF
TRBV12-3/TRBV12-4	TRBJ1-1	few	CASSYTGWVTEAFF
TRBV19	TRBJ1-3	many	CASSIGGLRSGNTIYF
TRBV12-3/TRBV12-4	TRBJ2-7	NA	CASSLGRTLDEQYF